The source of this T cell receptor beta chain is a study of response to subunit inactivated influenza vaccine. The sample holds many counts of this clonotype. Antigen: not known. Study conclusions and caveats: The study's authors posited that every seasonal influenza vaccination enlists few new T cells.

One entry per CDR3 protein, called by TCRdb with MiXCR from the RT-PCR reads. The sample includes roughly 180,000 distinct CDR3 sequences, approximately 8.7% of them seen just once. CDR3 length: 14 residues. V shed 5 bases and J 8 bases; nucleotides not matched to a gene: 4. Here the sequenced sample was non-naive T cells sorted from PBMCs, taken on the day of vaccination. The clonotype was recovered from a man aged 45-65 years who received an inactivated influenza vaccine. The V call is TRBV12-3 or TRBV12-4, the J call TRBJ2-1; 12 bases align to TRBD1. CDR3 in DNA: TGTGCCAGCAGTCTGGGACAGGGGGCCCATGAGCAGTTCTTC. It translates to CASSLGQGAHEQFF.